Shown below are 20 T cell receptor beta chains from a single sample sequenced in a study of T-cell reconstitution after alpha-beta-depleted transplantation in children. Molecular barcoding with unique molecular identifiers was used for the TCRbeta library. One entry per CDR3 protein, called by TCRdb with MiXCR from the PCR reads. The sample includes about a million distinct CDR3 sequences, roughly 29% of them seen just once. Source: PBMCs, mostly from graft donor cells, taken 360 days after TCRalphabeta/CD19-depleted stem cell transplant. The receptors were gathered from a boy younger than two who had a stem cell transplant for SCID, so the T cells may come from the graft donor.

V usage is TRBV6-1 and J usage is TRBJ2-1; 11 bases are a match to TRBD1. This CDR3 has 17 amino acids. Germline V gene lookup returns CDR1 MNHNS and CDR2 SASEGT. Unmatched junction bases numbered 10, after V lost 6 bases and J lost 3 bases. The CDR3 here is CASRQGQGAPHYNEQFF. The CDR3 nucleotides read TGTGCCAGCAGACAAGGACAGGGGGCACCACACTACAATGAGCAGTTCTTC.

This clonotype was seen just once. V is TRBV20-1 and J is TRBJ2-7, with D hard to call. Germline CDR1 and CDR2: DFQATT and SNEGSKA (reference sequence). Between the trimmed V and J ends, which lost 0 bases and 5 bases, there was a span of 23 bases. This CDR3 comprises 17 residues. As DNA, the CDR3 is TGCAGTGCTAGAGATGTCCGCACAGTTTTTACCAACCACGAGCAGTACTTC. This sequence encodes CSARDVRTVFTNHEQYF.

This clonotype was recorded a few times. This sequence joins TRBV20-1 and TRBJ2-3; the D is unclear. V lost 2 bases to trimming and J lost 0 bases, with 12 bases between them. Germline V CDR1 and CDR2: DFQATT, SNEGSKA (reference sequence). This CDR3 spans 15 amino acids. For the CDR3, the DNA is TGCAGTGCTAGATTTGCAGGAGCTAGCACAGATACGCAGTATTTT. Protein product: CSARFAGASTDTQYF.

This clonotype has a handful of counts. V is TRBV10-3 and J is TRBJ2-6; TRBD1 matches at 12 bases. Germline lookup yields CDR1 ENHRY and CDR2 SYGVKD. The CDR3 loop spans 20 amino acids. Trimming cost V 0 bases and J 1 base; bases outside gene matches: 7. This chain's CDR3 is CAISESLGQGALSGANVLTF. The CDR3 DNA follows: TGTGCCATCAGTGAGTCGTTGGGACAGGGGGCCTTGTCTGGGGCCAACGTCCTGACTTTC.

The chain employs TRBV5-1 and TRBJ2-7; TRBD1 or TRBD2 may be the D gene (5 bases each). The CDR3 has 15 residues. Trimming shortened V by 2 bases and J by 4 bases, and 16 bases separated the two germline ends. From germline, CDR1 is SGHRS and CDR2 YFSETQ. The CDR3 protein is CASSFGDLLPYEQYF. CDR3 coding DNA: TGCGCCAGCAGCTTCGGGGACCTTTTACCGTACGAGCAGTACTTC.

This chain joins TRBV4-1 and TRBJ2-6, with D unresolved. V was clipped by 0 bases and J by 1 base, with 16 bases between them. Germline V gene data show CDR1 as MGHRA and CDR2 as YSYEKL. The CDR3 totals 19 residues. CDR3 loop: CASSQDVRQVISGANVLTF. CDR3 nucleotides: TGCGCCAGCAGCCAAGATGTGCGGCAGGTGATTTCTGGGGCCAACGTCCTGACTTTC.

This sequence joins TRBV7-8 and TRBJ1-5; 11 bases map to TRBD1. With 1 base clipped from V and 3 bases from J, the junction kept 2 bases outside the gene matches. The CDR3 sequence is 16 residues long. CDR1 and CDR2 (germline): SGHVS, FQNEAQ. CDR3 DNA sequence: TGTGCCAGCAGCTTAGGGGGACAGGGGGTCAATCAGCCCCAGCATTTT. Its translation: CASSLGGQGVNQPQHF.

The chain employs TRBV18 and TRBJ1-4; tentatively, D is TRBD1 (6 bases). Trimming cost V 3 bases and J 2 bases, with 10 bases left between them. This CDR3 region has 15 residues. Germline V lookup: CDR1 KGHSH, CDR2 LQKENI. The CDR3 sequence: CASSPQGFTNEKLFF. DNA of the CDR3: TGTGCCAGCTCACCGCAGGGGTTCACTAATGAAAAACTGTTTTTT.

The chain is built from TRBV4-3 and TRBJ1-2; D is unresolved. Germline values: CDR1 LGHNA, CDR2 YSLEER. The CDR3 contains 14 residues. Between the trimmed V and J ends, which lost 2 bases and 0 bases, there was a span of 7 bases. CDR3 nucleotide sequence: TGCGCCAGCAGCCAATACGGGGCTAACTATGGCTACACCTTC. This gives the protein CASSQYGANYGYTF.

CDR3 in DNA: TGCAGCGTTGTTAGGGGACAGGGTATCGAGACCCAGTACTTC. Amino acids: CSVVRGQGIETQYF. This sequence joins TRBV29-1 and TRBJ2-5; TRBD1 aligns across 9 bases. This CDR3 is 14 amino acids long. From germline, CDR1 is SQVTM and CDR2 ANQGSEA. The junction had 8 bases not matched to a gene; V was cut back by 4 bases and J by 5 bases.

Ten or more counts support this clonotype. The V gene is TRBV19, the J gene TRBJ2-1; TRBD2 matches at 7 bases. The CDR3 loop spans 16 amino acids. The junction had 10 bases not matched to a gene; V was cut back by 4 bases and J by 4 bases. CDR1 and CDR2 (germline): LNHDA, SQIVND (reference sequence). The CDR3 protein is CASSRNHQGGYNEQFF. CDR3 coding DNA: TGTGCCAGTAGTAGAAATCATCAGGGAGGGTACAATGAGCAGTTCTTC.

This clonotype was seen more than once but under ten times. V is TRBV12-3 or TRBV12-4 and J is TRBJ2-7; TRBD1 agrees at 9 bases. This CDR3 is 15 amino acids long. J lost 4 bases, V lost 1 base, and 5 bases had no gene match. The CDR3 region is CASSLVGTGKYEQYF. CDR3 DNA: TGTGCCAGCAGTTTAGTGGGGACAGGGAAATACGAGCAGTACTTC.

This clonotype has more than one count but fewer than ten. The gene calls are TRBV14 and TRBJ2-5; D is undetermined. Germline V gene sequence: CDR1 SGHDN, CDR2 FVKESK. The germline V and J ends were trimmed by 1 base and 5 bases, with 17 bases remaining between them. This CDR3 has 16 residues. The CDR3 sequence: CASSQGYLRLGETQYF. As DNA, the CDR3 is TGTGCCAGCAGCCAAGGGTACCTCAGGTTAGGCGAGACCCAGTACTTC.

V usage is TRBV6-5 and J usage is TRBJ2-7, with 7 bases fitting TRBD1. V lost 5 bases and J lost 6; bases outside the gene matches: 4. CDR1 and CDR2 (germline): MNHEY, SVGAGI. This CDR3 has 12 residues. The CDR3 is CASSNRQGEQYF. For the CDR3, the DNA is TGTGCCAGCAGTAACCGACAGGGCGAGCAGTACTTC.

The rearrangement joins TRBV9 to TRBJ2-5; 12 bases map to TRBD2. The CDR3 has 18 amino acids. Germline assignment: CDR1 SGDLS and CDR2 YYNGEE. The V gene end was trimmed by 4 bases and the J gene end by 0 bases; junction bases not matched to a gene: 10. The CDR3 region is CASSPRTSGDPYQETQYF. CDR3 DNA: TGTGCCAGCAGCCCCCGGACTAGCGGGGATCCGTACCAAGAGACCCAGTACTTC.

The rearrangement links TRBV20-1 to TRBJ2-2; 11 bases fit TRBD2. The germline V gene encodes CDR1 DFQATT and CDR2 SNEGSKA (reference sequence). This CDR3 region has 16 residues. The V gene end was trimmed by 0 bases and the J gene end by 7 bases; junction bases not matched to a gene: 7. Here the CDR3 reads CSARDPGTSGIGELFF. Written as DNA, the CDR3 is TGCAGTGCTAGAGACCCCGGGACTAGCGGTATCGGGGAGCTGTTTTTT.

This clonotype was detected only a few times. The chain combines TRBV7-8 with TRBJ2-5; 7 bases are a match to TRBD2. This CDR3 comprises 14 residues. Trimming removed 8 bases from V and 2 bases from J; junction bases left unmatched: 8. Germline V lookup: CDR1 SGHVS, CDR2 FQNEAQ. The CDR3 DNA sequence: TGTGCCAGCTTGAACTGGGGGGGGCAAGAGACCCAGTACTTC. Protein sequence: CASLNWGGQETQYF.

J is TRBJ1-4 and V is TRBV7-6, with unresolved D. The germline V gene has CDR1 SGHVS and CDR2 FNYEAQ. Trimming removed 1 base at V and 8 bases at J, with 14 bases between. The CDR3 runs 15 residues. CDR3 amino acids: CASSLVATRGEKLFF. CDR3 DNA sequence: TGTGCCAGCAGCTTAGTCGCCACCCGAGGGGAAAAACTGTTTTTT.

There are a few counts of this clonotype. V gene TRBV11-2 combines with J gene TRBJ1-2, with D possibly being TRBD1 (5 bases). Germline lookup yields CDR1 SGHAT and CDR2 FQNNGV. This CDR3 comprises 14 residues. Trimming shortened V by 3 bases and J by 2 bases, and 10 bases separated the two germline ends. The chain's CDR3 is CASSLGPQNYGYTF. The CDR3 DNA follows: TGTGCCAGCAGCTTGGGACCTCAGAACTATGGCTACACCTTC.

This CDR3 is CASSRDRGTGQPQHF. The CDR3 DNA is TGTGCCAGCAGCCGCGACAGGGGCACAGGTCAGCCCCAGCATTTT. The rearrangement links TRBV6-5 to TRBJ1-5; 8 bases fit TRBD1. Germline values: CDR1 MNHEY, CDR2 SVGAGI. The CDR3 loop spans 15 amino acids. Unmatched junction bases numbered 10, after V lost 6 bases and J lost 6 bases.